This T cell receptor (beta chain) was sequenced during a study of blood T cell repertoires in COVID-19. The wider study: Some COVID-19 samples were acute and others convalescent; all came from the United States, Italy and Spain.

Followed longitudinally, the Seattle patients had been enrolled during active infection. The J segment lost 5 bases and the V segment lost 5 bases, leaving 12 bases of the junction unmatched. This CDR3 comprises 16 residues. Germline lookup yields CDR1 MNHNY and CDR2 SVGAGI (reference sequence). Per the study methods: Reference gene primers were amplified, and this amplification served to estimate nucleated cell counts. Sequencing used immunoSEQ multiplex PCR; TCRdb keeps in-frame clones, though not all of them. Clone size and the V and J calls come from that table; the DNA yielded D and trimming. The table lists about 160,000 clones, roughly 80% of them singletons.

The genes are TRBV6-6 and TRBJ2-1, with TRBD1 matching 7 bases. The TCR was taken from a woman aged 40 to 50 with COVID-19, enrolled during active disease. The sample was peripheral blood. The CDR3 sequence: CASSRPSGQMNNEQFF. DNA for the CDR3: TGTGCCAGCAGTCGCCCCTCGGGACAGATGAACAATGAGCAGTTCTTC.